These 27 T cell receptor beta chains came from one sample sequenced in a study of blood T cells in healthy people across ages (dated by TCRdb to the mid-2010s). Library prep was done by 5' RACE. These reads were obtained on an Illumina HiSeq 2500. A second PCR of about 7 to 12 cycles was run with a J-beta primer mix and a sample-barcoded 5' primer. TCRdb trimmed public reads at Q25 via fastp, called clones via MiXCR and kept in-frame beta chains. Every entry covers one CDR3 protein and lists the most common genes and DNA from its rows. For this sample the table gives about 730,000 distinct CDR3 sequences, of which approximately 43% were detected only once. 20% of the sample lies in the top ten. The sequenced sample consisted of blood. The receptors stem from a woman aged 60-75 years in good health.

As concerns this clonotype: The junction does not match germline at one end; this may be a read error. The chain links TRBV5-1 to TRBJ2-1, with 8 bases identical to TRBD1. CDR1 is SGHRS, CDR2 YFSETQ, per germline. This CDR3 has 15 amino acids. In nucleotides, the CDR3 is TGCGCCAGCAGCTTGCAGGGGGCGGAGTACAATGAGCAGTTATTC. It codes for CASSLQGAEYNEQLF.

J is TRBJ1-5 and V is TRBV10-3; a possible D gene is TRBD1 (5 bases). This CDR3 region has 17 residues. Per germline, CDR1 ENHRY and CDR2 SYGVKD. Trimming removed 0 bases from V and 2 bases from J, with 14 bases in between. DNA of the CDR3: TGTGCCATCAGTGAGTCGACTACGGGGGGGGGCAATCAGCCCCAGCATTTT. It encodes CAISESTTGGGNQPQHF.

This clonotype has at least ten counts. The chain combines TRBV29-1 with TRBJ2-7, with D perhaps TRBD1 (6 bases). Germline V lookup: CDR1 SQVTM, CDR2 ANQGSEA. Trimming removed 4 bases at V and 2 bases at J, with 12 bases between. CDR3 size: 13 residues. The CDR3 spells CSVVWGLTYEQYF. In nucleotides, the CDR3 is TGCAGCGTTGTCTGGGGGCTTACCTACGAGCAGTACTTC.

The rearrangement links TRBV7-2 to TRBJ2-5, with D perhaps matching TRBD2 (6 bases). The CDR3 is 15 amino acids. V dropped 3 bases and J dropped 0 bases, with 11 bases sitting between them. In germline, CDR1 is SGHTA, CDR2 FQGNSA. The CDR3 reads CASSLQGGNQETQYF. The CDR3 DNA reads TGTGCCAGCAGCTTGCAAGGCGGGAACCAAGAGACCCAGTACTTC.

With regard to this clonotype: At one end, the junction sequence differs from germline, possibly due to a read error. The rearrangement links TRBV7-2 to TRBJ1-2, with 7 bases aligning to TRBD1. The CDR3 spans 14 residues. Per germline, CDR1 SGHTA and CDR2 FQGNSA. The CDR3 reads CAGSSQQGNYGYTF. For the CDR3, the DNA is TGTGCCGGCAGCTCGCAACAGGGGAACTATGGCTACACCTTC.

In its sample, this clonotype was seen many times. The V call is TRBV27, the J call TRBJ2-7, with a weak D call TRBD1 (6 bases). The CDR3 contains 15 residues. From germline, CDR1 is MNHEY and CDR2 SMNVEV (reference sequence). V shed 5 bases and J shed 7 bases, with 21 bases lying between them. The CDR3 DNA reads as TGTGCCAGCAGTCTGACAGGACAGAGATCTCGGGAGCAGTACTTC. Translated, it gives CASSLTGQRSREQYF.

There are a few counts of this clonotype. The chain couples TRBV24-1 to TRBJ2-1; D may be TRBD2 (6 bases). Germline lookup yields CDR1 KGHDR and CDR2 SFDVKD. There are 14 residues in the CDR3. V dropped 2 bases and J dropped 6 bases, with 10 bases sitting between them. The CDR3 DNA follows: TGTGCCACCAGTGATTCAACTAGCCGCAATGAGCAGTTCTTC. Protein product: CATSDSTSRNEQFF.

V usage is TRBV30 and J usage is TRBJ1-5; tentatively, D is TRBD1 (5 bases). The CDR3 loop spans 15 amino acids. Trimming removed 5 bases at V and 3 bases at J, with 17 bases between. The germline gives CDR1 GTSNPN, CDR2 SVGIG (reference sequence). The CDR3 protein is CAWVASGGDNQPQHF. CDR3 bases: TGTGCCTGGGTAGCGAGCGGGGGAGACAATCAGCCCCAGCATTTT.

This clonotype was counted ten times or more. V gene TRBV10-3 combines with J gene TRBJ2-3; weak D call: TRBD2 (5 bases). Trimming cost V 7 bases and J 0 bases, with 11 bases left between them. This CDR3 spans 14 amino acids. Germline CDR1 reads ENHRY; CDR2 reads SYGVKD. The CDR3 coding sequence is TGTGCCATCAAGAGCGGAGTAAGCACAGATACGCAGTATTTT. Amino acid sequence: CAIKSGVSTDTQYF.

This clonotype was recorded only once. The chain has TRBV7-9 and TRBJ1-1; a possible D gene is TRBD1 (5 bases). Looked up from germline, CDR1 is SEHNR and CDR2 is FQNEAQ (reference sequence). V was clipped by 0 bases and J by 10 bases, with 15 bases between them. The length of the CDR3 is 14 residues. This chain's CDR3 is CASSLAQSRGRAFF. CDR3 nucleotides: TGTGCCAGCAGCTTAGCGCAATCGAGGGGTAGAGCTTTCTTT. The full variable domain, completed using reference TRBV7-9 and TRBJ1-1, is DTGVSQNPRHKITKRGQNVTFRCDPISEHNRLYWYRQTLGQGPEFLTYFQNEAQLEKSRLLSDRFSAERPKGSFSTLEIQRTEQGDSAMYLCASSLAQSRGRAFFGQGTRLTVV.

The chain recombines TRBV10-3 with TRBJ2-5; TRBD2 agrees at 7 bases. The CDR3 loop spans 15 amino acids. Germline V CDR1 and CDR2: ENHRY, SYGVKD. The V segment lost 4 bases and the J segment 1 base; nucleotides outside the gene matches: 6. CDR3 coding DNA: TGTGCCATCAGTGTTGGCGGGGGAGGCCAAGAGACCCAGTACTTC. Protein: CAISVGGGGQETQYF.

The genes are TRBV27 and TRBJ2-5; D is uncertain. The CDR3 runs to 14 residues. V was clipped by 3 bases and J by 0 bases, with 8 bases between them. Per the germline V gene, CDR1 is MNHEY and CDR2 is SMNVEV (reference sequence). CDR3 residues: CASSLGVNQETQYF. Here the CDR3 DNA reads TGTGCCAGCAGTTTGGGTGTTAACCAAGAGACCCAGTACTTC.

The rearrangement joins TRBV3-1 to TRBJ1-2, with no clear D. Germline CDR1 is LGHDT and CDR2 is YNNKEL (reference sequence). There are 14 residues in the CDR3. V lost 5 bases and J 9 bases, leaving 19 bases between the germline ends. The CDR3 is CASSSMGRRKSYTF. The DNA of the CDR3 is TGTGCCAGCAGCAGCATGGGAAGGAGGAAAAGCTACACCTTC.

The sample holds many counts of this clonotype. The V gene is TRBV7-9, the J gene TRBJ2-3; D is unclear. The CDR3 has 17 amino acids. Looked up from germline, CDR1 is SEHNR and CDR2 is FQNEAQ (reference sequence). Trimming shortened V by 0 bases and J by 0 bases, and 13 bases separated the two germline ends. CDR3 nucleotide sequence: TGTGCCAGCAGCTTAGCGTTGGCGGACCTGAGCACAGATACGCAGTATTTT. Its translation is CASSLALADLSTDTQYF.

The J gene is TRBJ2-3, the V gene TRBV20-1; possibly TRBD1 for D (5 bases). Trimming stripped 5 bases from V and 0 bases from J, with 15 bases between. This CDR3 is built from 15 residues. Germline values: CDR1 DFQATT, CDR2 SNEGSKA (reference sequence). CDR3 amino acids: CSAEIRQTSTDTQYF. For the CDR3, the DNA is TGCAGTGCTGAAATACGACAGACTAGCACAGATACGCAGTATTTT.

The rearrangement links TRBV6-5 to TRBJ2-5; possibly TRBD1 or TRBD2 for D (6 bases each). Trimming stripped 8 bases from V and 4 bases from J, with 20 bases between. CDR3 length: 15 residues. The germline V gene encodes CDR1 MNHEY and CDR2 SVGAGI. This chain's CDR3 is CASGPRGARGETQYF. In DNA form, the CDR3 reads TGTGCCAGCGGGCCGAGGGGGGCACGTGGAGAGACCCAGTACTTC.

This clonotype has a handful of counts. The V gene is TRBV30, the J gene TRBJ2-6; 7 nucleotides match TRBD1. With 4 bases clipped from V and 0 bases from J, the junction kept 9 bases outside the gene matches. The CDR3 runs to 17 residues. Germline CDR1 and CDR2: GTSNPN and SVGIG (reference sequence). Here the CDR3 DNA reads TGTGCCTGGACCACGGACAGGCCTAGCTCTGGGGCCAACGTCCTGACTTTC. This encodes CAWTTDRPSSGANVLTF.

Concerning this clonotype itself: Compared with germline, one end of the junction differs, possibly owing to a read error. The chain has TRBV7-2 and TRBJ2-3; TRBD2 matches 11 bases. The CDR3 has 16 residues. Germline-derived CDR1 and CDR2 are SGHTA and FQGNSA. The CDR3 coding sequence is TGTGCCAGCAGCTTAGCACTAGCGGGAGCAGCAGATGCGCAGTATTTT. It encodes CASSLALAGAADAQYF.

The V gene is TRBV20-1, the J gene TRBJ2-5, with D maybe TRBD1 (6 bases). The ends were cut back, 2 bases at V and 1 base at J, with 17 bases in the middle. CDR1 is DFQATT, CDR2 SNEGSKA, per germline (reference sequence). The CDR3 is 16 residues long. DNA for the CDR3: TGCAGTGCTAGACCCAGGGACACCCTGCGCCAAGAGACCCAGTACTTC. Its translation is CSARPRDTLRQETQYF.

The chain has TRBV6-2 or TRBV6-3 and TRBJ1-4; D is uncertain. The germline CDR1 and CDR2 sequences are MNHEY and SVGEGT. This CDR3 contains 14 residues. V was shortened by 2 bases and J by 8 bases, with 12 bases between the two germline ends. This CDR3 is CASSYGGRYEKLFF. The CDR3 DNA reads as TGTGCCAGCAGTTACGGCGGGAGATACGAAAAACTGTTTTTT.

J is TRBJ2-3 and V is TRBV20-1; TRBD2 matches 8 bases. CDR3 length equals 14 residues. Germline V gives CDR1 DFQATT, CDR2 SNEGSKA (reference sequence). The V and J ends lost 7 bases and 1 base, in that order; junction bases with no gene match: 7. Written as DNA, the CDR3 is TGCAGTGGCAAGGCGGGGGGTCGCACAGATACGCAGTATTTT. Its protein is CSGKAGGRTDTQYF.

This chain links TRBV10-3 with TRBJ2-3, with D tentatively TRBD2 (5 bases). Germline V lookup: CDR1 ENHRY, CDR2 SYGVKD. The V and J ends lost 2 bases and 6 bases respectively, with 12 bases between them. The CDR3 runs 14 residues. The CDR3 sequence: CAISENRGPDTQYF. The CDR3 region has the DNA TGTGCCATCAGTGAGAATAGAGGGCCTGATACGCAGTATTTT.

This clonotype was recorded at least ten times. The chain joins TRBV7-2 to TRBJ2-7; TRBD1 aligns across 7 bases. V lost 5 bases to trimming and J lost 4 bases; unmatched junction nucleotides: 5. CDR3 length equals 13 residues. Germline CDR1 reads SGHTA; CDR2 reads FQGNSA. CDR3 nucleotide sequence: TGTGCCAGCAGCGTAATGACAGGGTACGAGCAGTACTTC. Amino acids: CASSVMTGYEQYF.

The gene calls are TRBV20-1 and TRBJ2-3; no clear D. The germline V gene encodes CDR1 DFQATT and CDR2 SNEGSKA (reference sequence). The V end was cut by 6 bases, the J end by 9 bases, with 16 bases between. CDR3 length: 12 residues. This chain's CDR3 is CSAPPRKSTQYF. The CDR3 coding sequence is TGCAGTGCCCCCCCGAGAAAGTCGACGCAGTATTTT.

In DNA form, the CDR3 reads TGTGCCAGCAGCCAAGGCAGCGGGGGGCGGAGCTCCTACAATGAGCAGTTCTTC. It translates to CASSQGSGGRSSYNEQFF. J is TRBJ2-1 and V is TRBV4-2; 9 bases are shared with TRBD2. Germline CDR1 reads LGHNA; CDR2 reads YNFKEQ. The V and J ends lost 1 base and 0 bases, in that order; junction bases with no gene match: 7. The CDR3 is made up of 18 amino acids.

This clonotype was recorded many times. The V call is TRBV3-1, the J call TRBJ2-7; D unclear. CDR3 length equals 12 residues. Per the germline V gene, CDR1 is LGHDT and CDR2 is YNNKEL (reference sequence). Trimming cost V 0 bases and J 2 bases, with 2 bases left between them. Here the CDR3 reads CASSQDTYEQYF. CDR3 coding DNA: TGTGCCAGCAGCCAAGATACCTACGAGCAGTACTTC.

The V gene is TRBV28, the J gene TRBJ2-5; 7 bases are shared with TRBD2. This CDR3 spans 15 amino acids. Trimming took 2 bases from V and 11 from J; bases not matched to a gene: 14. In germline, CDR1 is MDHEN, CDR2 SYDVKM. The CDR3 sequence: CASSLRGGRADEQYF. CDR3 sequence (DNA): TGTGCCAGCAGTTTACGGGGAGGGAGGGCGGATGAGCAGTACTTC.